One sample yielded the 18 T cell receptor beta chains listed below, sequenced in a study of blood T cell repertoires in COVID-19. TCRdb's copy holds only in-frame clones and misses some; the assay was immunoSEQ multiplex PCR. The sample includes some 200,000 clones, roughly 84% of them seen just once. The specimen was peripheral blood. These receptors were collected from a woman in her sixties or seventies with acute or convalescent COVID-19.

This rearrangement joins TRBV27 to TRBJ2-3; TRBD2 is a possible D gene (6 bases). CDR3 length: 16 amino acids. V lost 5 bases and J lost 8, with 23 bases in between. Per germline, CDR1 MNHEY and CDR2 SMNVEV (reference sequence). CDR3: CASSLVEGARTTTQYF. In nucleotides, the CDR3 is TGTGCCAGCAGTCTCGTCGAAGGGGCGAGGACTACTACGCAGTATTTT.

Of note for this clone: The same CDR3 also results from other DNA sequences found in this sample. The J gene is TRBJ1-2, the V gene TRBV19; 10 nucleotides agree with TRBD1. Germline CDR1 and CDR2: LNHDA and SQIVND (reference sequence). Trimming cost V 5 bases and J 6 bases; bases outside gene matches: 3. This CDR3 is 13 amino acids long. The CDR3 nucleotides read TGTGCCAGTAGTCGGGGACAGGGGAATGGCTACACCTTC. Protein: CASSRGQGNGYTF.

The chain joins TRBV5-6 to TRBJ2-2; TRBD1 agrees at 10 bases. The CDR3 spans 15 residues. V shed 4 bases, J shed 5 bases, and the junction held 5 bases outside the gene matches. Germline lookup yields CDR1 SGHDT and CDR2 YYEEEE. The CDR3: CASSLSGQGTGELFF. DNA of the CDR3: TGTGCCAGCAGCCTTTCGGGACAGGGGACCGGGGAGCTGTTTTTT.

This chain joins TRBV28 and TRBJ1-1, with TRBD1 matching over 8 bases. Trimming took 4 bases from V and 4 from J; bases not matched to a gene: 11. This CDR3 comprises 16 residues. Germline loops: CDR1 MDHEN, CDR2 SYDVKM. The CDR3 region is CASSSSRTGISTEAFF. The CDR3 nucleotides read TGTGCCAGCAGTTCTTCCCGGACAGGGATCTCCACTGAAGCTTTCTTT.

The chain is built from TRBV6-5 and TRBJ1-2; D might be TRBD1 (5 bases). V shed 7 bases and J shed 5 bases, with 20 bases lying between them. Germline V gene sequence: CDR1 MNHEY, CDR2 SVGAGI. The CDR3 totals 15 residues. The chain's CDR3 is CASTSNQGFSYGYTF. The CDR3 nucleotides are TGTGCCAGCACTTCCAATCAGGGTTTCTCTTATGGCTACACCTTC.

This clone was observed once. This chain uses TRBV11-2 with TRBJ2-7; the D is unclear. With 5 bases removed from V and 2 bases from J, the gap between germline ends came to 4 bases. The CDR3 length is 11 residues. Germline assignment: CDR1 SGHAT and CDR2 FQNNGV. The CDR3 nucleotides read TGTGCCAGCAGCGCTACCTACGAGCAGTACTTC. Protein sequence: CASSATYEQYF.

The CDR3, as DNA: TGTGCCAGCAGTTTAGGGATAGCATACGAGCAGTACTTC. Translating it yields CASSLGIAYEQYF. The V call is TRBV12-3 or TRBV12-4, the J call TRBJ2-7; no clear D. V was pared by 1 base and J by 4 bases, with 8 bases between. This CDR3 is built from 13 residues.

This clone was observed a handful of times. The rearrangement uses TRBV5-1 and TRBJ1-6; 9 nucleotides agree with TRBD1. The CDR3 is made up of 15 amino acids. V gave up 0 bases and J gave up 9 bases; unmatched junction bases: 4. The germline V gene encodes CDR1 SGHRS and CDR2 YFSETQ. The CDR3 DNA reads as TGCGCCAGCAGCTTGGCCGGGACAGGGATTTCACCCCTCCACTTT. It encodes CASSLAGTGISPLHF.

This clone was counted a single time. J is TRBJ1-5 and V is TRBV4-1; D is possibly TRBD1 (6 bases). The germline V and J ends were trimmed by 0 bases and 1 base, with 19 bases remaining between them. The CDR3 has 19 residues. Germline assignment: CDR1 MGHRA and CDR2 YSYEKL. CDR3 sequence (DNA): TGCGCCAGCAGCCAAGATCGGGACACCTCTTCTCCAAGCAATCAGCCCCAGCATTTT. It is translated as CASSQDRDTSSPSNQPQHF.

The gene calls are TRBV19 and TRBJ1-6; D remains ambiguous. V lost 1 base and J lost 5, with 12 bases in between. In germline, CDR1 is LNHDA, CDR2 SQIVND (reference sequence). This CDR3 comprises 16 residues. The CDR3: CASSIAGLGHNSPLHF. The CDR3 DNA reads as TGTGCCAGTAGTATAGCGGGATTAGGCCATAATTCACCCCTCCACTTT. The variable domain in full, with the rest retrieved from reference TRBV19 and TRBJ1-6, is DGGITQSPKYLFRKEGQNVTLSCEQNLNHDAMYWYRQDPGQGLRLIYYSQIVNDFQKGDIAEGYSVSREKKESFPLTVTSAQKNPTAFYLCASSIAGLGHNSPLHFGNGTRLTVT.

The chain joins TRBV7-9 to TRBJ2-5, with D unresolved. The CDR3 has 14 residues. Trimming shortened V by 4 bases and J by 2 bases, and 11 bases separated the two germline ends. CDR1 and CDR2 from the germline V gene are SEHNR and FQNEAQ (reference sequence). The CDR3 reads CASSSPWLQETQYF. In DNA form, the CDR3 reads TGTGCCAGCAGCTCCCCATGGCTTCAAGAGACCCAGTACTTC.

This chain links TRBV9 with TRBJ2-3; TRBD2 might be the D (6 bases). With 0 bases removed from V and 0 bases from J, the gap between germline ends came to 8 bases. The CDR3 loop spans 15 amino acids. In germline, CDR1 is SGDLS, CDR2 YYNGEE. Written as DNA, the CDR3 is TGTGCCAGCAGCGTAGTGGGGACTAGCACAGATACGCAGTATTTT. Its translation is CASSVVGTSTDTQYF. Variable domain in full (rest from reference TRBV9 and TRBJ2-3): DSGVTQTPKHLITATGQRVTLRCSPRSGDLSVYWYQQSLDQGLQFLIQYYNGEERAKGNILERFSAQQFPDLHSELNLSSLELGDSALYFCASSVVGTSTDTQYFGPGTRLTVL.

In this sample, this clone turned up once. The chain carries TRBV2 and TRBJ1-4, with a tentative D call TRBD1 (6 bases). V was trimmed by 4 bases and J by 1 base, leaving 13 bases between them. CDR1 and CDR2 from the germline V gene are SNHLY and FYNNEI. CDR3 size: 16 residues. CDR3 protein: CASSVDRFGTNEKLFF. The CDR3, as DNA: TGTGCCAGCAGTGTAGACAGGTTTGGAACTAATGAAAAACTGTTTTTT. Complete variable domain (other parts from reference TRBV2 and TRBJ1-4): EPEVTQTPSHQVTQMGQEVILRCVPISNHLYFYWYRQILGQKVEFLVSFYNNEISEKSEIFDDQFSVERPDGSNFTLKIRSTKLEDSAMYFCASSVDRFGTNEKLFFGSGTQLSVL.

The chain's CDR3 is CASSQVGLAGQETQYF. The CDR3, as DNA: TGTGCCAGCAGCCAAGTGGGTTTAGCGGGGCAAGAGACCCAGTACTTC. The gene calls are TRBV3-1 (or the pseudogene TRBV3-2) and TRBJ2-5, with 8 bases lining up with TRBD2. Unmatched junction bases numbered 6, after V lost 1 base and J lost 2 bases. Germline CDR1 LGHDT, CDR2 YNNKEL (reference sequence). The CDR3 has 16 residues.

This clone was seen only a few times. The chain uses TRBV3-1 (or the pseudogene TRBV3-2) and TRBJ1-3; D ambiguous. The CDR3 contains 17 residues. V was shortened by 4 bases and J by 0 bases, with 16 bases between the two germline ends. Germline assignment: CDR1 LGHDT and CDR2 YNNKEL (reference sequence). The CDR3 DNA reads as TGTGCCAGCAGCCCTTCGCAGTCTCTTAACTCTGGAAACACCATATATTTT. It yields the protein CASSPSQSLNSGNTIYF.

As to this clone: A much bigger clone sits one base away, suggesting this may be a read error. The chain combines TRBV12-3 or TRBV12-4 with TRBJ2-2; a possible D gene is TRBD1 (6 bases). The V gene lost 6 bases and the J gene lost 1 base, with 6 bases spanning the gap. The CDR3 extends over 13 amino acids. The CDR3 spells CASRQGNTGELFF. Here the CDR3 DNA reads TGTGCCAGCAGACAGGGGAACACCGGGGAGCTGTTTTTT.

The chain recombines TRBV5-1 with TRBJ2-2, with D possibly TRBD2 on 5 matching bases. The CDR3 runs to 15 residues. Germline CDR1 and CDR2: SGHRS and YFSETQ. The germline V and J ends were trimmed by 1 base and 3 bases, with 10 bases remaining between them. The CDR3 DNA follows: TGCGCCAGCAGCTTGTTTTCCGGGGACACCGGGGAGCTGTTTTTT. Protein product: CASSLFSGDTGELFF.

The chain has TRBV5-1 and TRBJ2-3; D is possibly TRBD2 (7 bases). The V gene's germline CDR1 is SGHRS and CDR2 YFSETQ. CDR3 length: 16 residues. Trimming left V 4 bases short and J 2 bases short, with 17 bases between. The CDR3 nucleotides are TGCGCCAGCAGCCGCGGAGGGGGGGACTTCACAGATACGCAGTATTTT. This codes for CASSRGGGDFTDTQYF.